A selection of T cell receptor beta chains follows, all from one sample in a study of cytomegalovirus exposure and HLA in healthy donors. Sequenced by immunoSEQ multiplex PCR; TCRdb stores in-frame clones only, minus some. The data show roughly 110,000 clones, roughly 75% seen once. The material sequenced was PBMCs. These receptors all stem from a man aged 40-50 years in good health and CMV-seronegative. Each CDR3 is given with its conserved first and last residue. Each record gives: V gene, D gene, J gene, clone size, CDR3 protein, CDR3 DNA. The D gene is left open where the match is weak. Size is omitted from some rows. Given values are once, few, many or a class for expanded clones.

>TRBV6-1|.|TRBJ1-4|.
CASLGWRAAEKLFF
TGTGCCAGCCTTGGATGGAGGGCAGCTGAAAAACTGTTTTTT
>TRBV4-1|.|TRBJ1-2|.
CASSQDQSGIYGYTF
TGCGCCAGCAGCCAAGATCAATCAGGGATCTATGGCTACACCTTC
>TRBV5-6|.|TRBJ1-6|.
CASSFRLASSLAPLHF
TGTGCCAGCAGCTTCCGACTGGCATCGTCTCTGGCGCCCCTCCACTTT
>TRBV5-1|.|TRBJ2-3|few
CASQWGRTDTQYF
TGCGCCAGCCAATGGGGGCGCACAGATACGCAGTATTTT
>TRBV7-9|TRBD1|TRBJ1-5|.
CASSQGSGTGGDQPQHF
TGTGCCAGCAGCCAAGGGTCCGGGACAGGGGGCGATCAGCCCCAGCATTTT
>TRBV6-6|TRBD1|TRBJ1-1|.
CASKHKTGRMNTEAFF
TGTGCCAGCAAACACAAGACAGGGAGGATGAACACTGAAGCTTTCTTT
>TRBV11-2|.|TRBJ2-5|.
CASRSRGTQYF
TGTGCCAGCAGATCCCGGGGGACCCAGTACTTC
>TRBV5-1|TRBD2|TRBJ2-2|.
CASSLGTSGGDNTGELFF
TGCGCCAGCAGCCTCGGGACTAGCGGGGGGGACAACACCGGGGAGCTGTTTTTT
>TRBV2|.|TRBJ2-5|few
CASSELRKQYQETQYF
TGTGCCAGCAGTGAGCTAAGGAAACAGTACCAAGAGACCCAGTACTTC
>TRBV6-5|.|TRBJ1-2|.
CASRRQVNYGYTF
TGTGCCAGCAGACGACAGGTTAACTATGGCTACACCTTC
>TRBV5-6|.|TRBJ1-3|few
CASSSSGGSFGNTIYF
TGTGCCAGCAGCTCGAGCGGGGGGAGTTTTGGAAACACCATATATTTT